Following are 17 T cell receptor beta chains from one sample sequenced in a study of sequential checkpoint blockade in melanoma. Profiled with immunoSEQ multiplex PCR; TCRdb holds only in-frame clones, not every one. The sample has some 19,000 clones; over 70% are singletons. Specified treatment: randomized to nivolumab then ipilimumab (arm A) or the reverse (arm B). Source: CD8+ T cells sorted from blood (inferred from file names), taken from a patient given nivolumab and ipilimumab in sequence. The receptors originated from a human donor with melanoma.

This chain uses TRBV2 with TRBJ1-5, with a tentative D call TRBD1 (5 bases). The CDR3 length is 15 residues. Germline CDR1 and CDR2: SNHLY and FYNNEI. V was shortened by 6 bases and J by 7 bases, with 19 bases between the two germline ends. CDR3 DNA sequence: TGTGCCAGCAGCTATAGTGAAGGGGCGCGGCAGCCCCAGCATTTT. Its translation: CASSYSEGARQPQHF.

In its sample, this clone was seen a few times. The J gene is TRBJ1-3, the V gene TRBV5-4; possibly TRBD1 for D (6 bases). Germline values: CDR1 SGHNT, CDR2 YYREEE (reference sequence). This CDR3 is 15 amino acids long. The ends were cut back, 1 base at V and 6 bases at J, with 14 bases in the middle. The CDR3 loop reads CASSLTPGDVNTIYF. CDR3 DNA: TGTGCCAGCAGCTTGACACCAGGGGATGTAAACACCATATATTTT.

The gene calls are TRBV6-4 and TRBJ1-6; D is uncertain. The germline V gene encodes CDR1 MRHNA and CDR2 SNTAGT. The CDR3 is 14 residues long. The V end lost 8 bases, the J end lost 6 bases, and 14 bases lay between the germline ends. As DNA, the CDR3 is TGTGCCAGCGGAGAAAATTCGGGTAATTCACCCCTCCACTTT. This gives the protein CASGENSGNSPLHF.

This chain joins TRBV6-5 and TRBJ2-2, with D tentatively TRBD2 (5 bases). The germline V gene encodes CDR1 MNHEY and CDR2 SVGAGI. V dropped 0 bases and J dropped 0 bases, with 8 bases sitting between them. This CDR3 has 16 amino acids. CDR3 amino acids: CASSYSELANTGELFF. The CDR3 region has the DNA TGTGCCAGCAGTTACTCGGAACTAGCGAACACCGGGGAGCTGTTTTTT.

There are a few counts of this clone. This chain's CDR3 is CASSHPDAGVGNTIYF. DNA for the CDR3: TGTGCCAGCAGCCACCCGGACGCGGGTGTTGGAAACACCATATATTTT. The rearrangement uses TRBV14 and TRBJ1-3; D unresolved. The germline CDR1 and CDR2 sequences are SGHDN and FVKESK. The ends were cut back, 3 bases at V and 3 bases at J, with 15 bases in the middle. The CDR3 contains 16 residues.

The V call is TRBV27, the J call TRBJ2-3; D perhaps matches TRBD2 (5 bases). This CDR3 has 14 amino acids. Trimming left V 2 bases short and J 4 bases short, with 10 bases between. CDR1 MNHEY and CDR2 SMNVEV come from the germline V gene (reference sequence). CDR3 DNA sequence: TGTGCCAGCAGTTTAATCGGGGTGCCAGATACGCAGTATTTT. Its translation is CASSLIGVPDTQYF.

The chain is built from TRBV5-4 and TRBJ1-2; D not certain. Trimming removed 4 bases at V and 4 bases at J, with 14 bases between. There are 14 residues in the CDR3. Germline V gene sequence: CDR1 SGHNT, CDR2 YYREEE (reference sequence). The CDR3 coding sequence is TGTGCCAGCAGCGCCTCCACAGCTTCCTATGGCTACACCTTC. Translation: CASSASTASYGYTF.

The CDR3 is CASSLLISTDTQYF. The CDR3 DNA follows: TGTGCCAGCAGCTTACTAATCTCCACAGATACGCAGTATTTT. The chain recombines TRBV7-9 with TRBJ2-3, with no clear D. The V end lost 2 bases, the J end lost 2 bases, and 8 bases lay between the germline ends. Per the germline V gene, CDR1 is SEHNR and CDR2 is FQNEAQ (reference sequence). The length of the CDR3 is 14 residues.

This clone was seen a handful of times. J is TRBJ1-1 and V is TRBV28, with D possibly being TRBD1 (5 bases). The germline CDR1 and CDR2 sequences are MDHEN and SYDVKM. The CDR3 extends over 13 amino acids. V was pared by 2 bases and J by 4 bases, with 8 bases between. CDR3 region: CASSLGGSTEAFF. CDR3 bases: TGTGCCAGCAGTTTAGGGGGGAGCACTGAAGCTTTCTTT. Drawing the rest from reference TRBV28 and TRBJ1-1, the complete variable domain is DVKVTQSSRYLVKRTGEKVFLECVQDMDHENMFWYRQDPGLGLRLIYFSYDVKMKEKGDIPEGYSVSREKKERFSLILESASTNQTSMYLCASSLGGSTEAFFGQGTRLTVV.

This clone was picked up a small number of times. The chain joins TRBV9 to TRBJ2-1, with 12 nucleotides matching TRBD2. The CDR3 spans 17 residues. Germline CDR1 reads SGDLS; CDR2 reads YYNGEE. J gave up 7 bases and V 2 bases, and 10 bases lay outside the gene matches. CDR3 loop: CASSVSLAGGPGNEQFF. The CDR3 DNA reads as TGTGCCAGCAGCGTCTCCCTAGCGGGGGGGCCTGGGAATGAGCAGTTCTTC.

This chain uses TRBV19 with TRBJ1-1; D is ambiguous. The CDR3 has 13 residues. V lost 5 bases, J lost 0 bases, and 7 bases lay in between. Germline loops: CDR1 LNHDA, CDR2 SQIVND (reference sequence). The CDR3 DNA reads as TGTGCCAGTAGTTCGGAGCTGAACACTGAAGCTTTCTTT. Translated, it gives CASSSELNTEAFF. Full variable domain (remainder filled in from reference TRBV19 and TRBJ1-1): DGGITQSPKYLFRKEGQNVTLSCEQNLNHDAMYWYRQDPGQGLRLIYYSQIVNDFQKGDIAEGYSVSREKKESFPLTVTSAQKNPTAFYLCASSSELNTEAFFGQGTRLTVV.

The rearrangement links TRBV10-1 to TRBJ1-1; 9 nucleotides line up with TRBD1. Germline values: CDR1 WNHNN, CDR2 SYGVQD (reference sequence). The CDR3 consists of 16 residues. After removal of 3 bases from V and 1 base from J, the junction contained 6 bases not matched to a gene. CDR3 sequence reads: CASSDGTGFGNTEAFF. As DNA, the CDR3 is TGCGCCAGCAGTGATGGGACAGGGTTTGGGAACACTGAAGCTTTCTTT.

The chain has TRBV28 and TRBJ2-3; D not resolved. V lost 2 bases to trimming and J lost 4 bases, with 7 bases between them. Per germline, CDR1 MDHEN and CDR2 SYDVKM. CDR3 length equals 13 residues. In DNA, the CDR3 is TGTGCCAGCAGTTTAGTAGTGGCAGATACGCAGTATTTT. This sequence encodes CASSLVVADTQYF.

The rearrangement joins TRBV6-5 to TRBJ1-6, with D hard to call. The germline gives CDR1 MNHEY, CDR2 SVGAGI. CDR3 length equals 16 residues. V was shortened by 3 bases and J by 8 bases, with 17 bases between the two germline ends. This CDR3 is CASSYWVGRFDSPLHF. CDR3 in DNA: TGTGCCAGCAGTTATTGGGTAGGGAGGTTTGATTCACCCCTCCACTTT.

This clone came up a few times. V gene TRBV28 combines with J gene TRBJ1-2, with 9 bases fitting TRBD1. In germline, CDR1 is MDHEN, CDR2 SYDVKM. This CDR3 has 12 residues. V dropped 6 bases and J dropped 5; count of bases not matched to a gene: 1. This chain's CDR3 is CASSDRGYGYTF. CDR3 bases: TGTGCCAGCAGCGACAGGGGGTATGGCTACACCTTC.

V and J are TRBV7-9 and TRBJ2-7; D might be TRBD1 (6 bases). With 0 bases removed from V and 4 bases from J, the gap between germline ends came to 16 bases. This CDR3 has 16 amino acids. Germline CDR1 SEHNR, CDR2 FQNEAQ (reference sequence). The CDR3 DNA sequence: TGTGCCAGCAGCTTAGCCCCTGGACAGTCGAGTTACGAGCAGTACTTC. It specifies CASSLAPGQSSYEQYF.

The chain carries TRBV19 and TRBJ2-7, with 8 positions matching TRBD1. CDR1 LNHDA and CDR2 SQIVND come from the germline V gene (reference sequence). V lost 3 bases and J lost 5; bases outside the gene matches: 9. The CDR3 totals 15 residues. CDR3 region: CASSIRQTGVDEQYF. The CDR3 DNA sequence: TGTGCCAGTAGTATTCGCCAGACAGGGGTCGACGAGCAGTACTTC. The complete variable domain, with remaining parts taken from reference TRBV19 and TRBJ2-7, reads DGGITQSPKYLFRKEGQNVTLSCEQNLNHDAMYWYRQDPGQGLRLIYYSQIVNDFQKGDIAEGYSVSREKKESFPLTVTSAQKNPTAFYLCASSIRQTGVDEQYFGPGTRLTVT.